Following are 12 T cell receptor beta chains from one sample sequenced in a study of T cell responses to AZD1222 COVID-19 vaccine. Profiled with immunoSEQ multiplex PCR; TCRdb holds only in-frame clones, not every one. Counted here are under 150,000 clones, 70% to 90% occurring once; the ten biggest clones make up approximately 1.5%. The sequencing here drew on peripheral blood, taken on day 0 of AZD1222 vaccination. These receptors all come from an adult in good health.

Written as DNA, the CDR3 is TGTGCCAGCAGGAAGGGACAGGGCGGAGAAAAACTGTTTTTT. Translated: CASRKGQGGEKLFF. The V and J genes are TRBV7-2 and TRBJ1-4, with 9 bases aligning to TRBD1. CDR3 length equals 14 residues. Germline V gene lookup returns CDR1 SGHTA and CDR2 FQGNSA. With 6 bases clipped from V and 8 bases from J, the junction kept 7 bases outside the gene matches.

The chain combines TRBV5-4 with TRBJ2-3; TRBD1 might be the D (6 bases). The V gene's germline CDR1 is SGHNT and CDR2 YYREEE (reference sequence). The length of the CDR3 is 16 residues. The V gene lost 1 base and the J gene lost 1 base, with 13 bases spanning the gap. CDR3 bases: TGTGCCAGCAGCTTGTTCGCAGGGGCCCGCACAGATACGCAGTATTTT. As protein: CASSLFAGARTDTQYF.

The genes are TRBV5-5 and TRBJ1-4; 11 positions match TRBD1. With V trimmed by 4 bases and J by 7 bases, 6 bases remained unmatched. The CDR3 loop spans 15 amino acids. Germline V CDR1 and CDR2: SGHKS, YYEKEE (reference sequence). This chain's CDR3 is CASSLGQGAGEKLFF. In DNA, the CDR3 is TGTGCCAGCAGCCTAGGACAGGGGGCTGGTGAAAAACTGTTTTTT. Full variable domain (rest looked up from reference TRBV5-5 and TRBJ1-4): DAGVTQSPTHLIKTRGQQVTLRCSPISGHKSVSWYQQVLGQGPQFIFQYYEKEERGRGNFPDRFSARQFPNYSSELNVNALLLGDSALYLCASSLGQGAGEKLFFGSGTQLSVL.

This chain connects TRBV18 to TRBJ1-6; D not resolved. With 3 bases removed from V and 6 bases from J, the gap between germline ends came to 9 bases. Germline V CDR1 and CDR2: KGHSH, LQKENI. The CDR3 spans 14 residues. The CDR3 sequence is CASSPGGSNSPLHF. The CDR3 DNA sequence: TGTGCCAGCTCACCGGGAGGGAGTAATTCACCCCTCCACTTT.

This clone has more than one count but fewer than ten. The V gene is TRBV21-1, the J gene TRBJ2-1; TRBD2, the D gene given by the table, was not confirmed from the DNA. TRBV21-1 is a pseudogene locus. This CDR3 comprises 16 residues. CDR3: CASSRGLAGVYNEQFF. Written as DNA, the CDR3 is TGTGCCAGCAGCAGGGGACTAGCGGGGGTTTACAATGAGCAGTTCTTC.

The gene calls are TRBV30 and TRBJ1-3, with D perhaps matching TRBD1 (6 bases). V lost 5 bases and J 1 base, leaving 9 bases between the germline ends. Germline lookup yields CDR1 GTSNPN and CDR2 SVGIG (reference sequence). This CDR3 is built from 13 residues. The CDR3 DNA reads TGTGCCTGGTGCACAGGGTCTGGAAACACCATATATTTT. It codes for CAWCTGSGNTIYF. The whole variable domain, remainder taken from reference TRBV30 and TRBJ1-3, is SQTIHQWPATLVQPVGSPLSLECTVEGTSNPNLYWYRQAAGRGLQLLFYSVGIGQISSEVPQNLSASRPQDRQFILSSKKLLLSDSGFYLCAWCTGSGNTIYFGEGSWLTVV.

The J gene is TRBJ2-5, the V gene TRBV5-1; 8 nucleotides match TRBD1. V gave up 4 bases and J gave up 6 bases; unmatched junction bases: 8. CDR1 SGHRS and CDR2 YFSETQ come from the germline V gene. This CDR3 has 14 amino acids. The CDR3: CASSQRTGMQTQYF. DNA for the CDR3: TGCGCCAGCAGCCAAAGGACAGGGATGCAGACCCAGTACTTC.

A word on this clone: At one end, the junction sequence differs from germline, possibly due to a read error. The rearrangement uses TRBV2 and TRBJ2-5; D is possibly TRBD1 (5 bases). CDR3 size: 13 residues. Germline V gene lookup returns CDR1 SNHLY and CDR2 FYNNEI. CDR3 nucleotides: TGTGCCAGCAGTGAAGAACAGGTAGAGGCCCAGTACTTC. Translation: CASSEEQVEAQYF.

The genes are TRBV11-3 and TRBJ2-1; 8 bases are shared with TRBD2. CDR1 SGHNT and CDR2 YENEEA come from the germline V gene. J gave up 4 bases and V 1 base, and 9 bases lay outside the gene matches. CDR3 size: 17 residues. The CDR3 DNA reads TGTGCCAGCAGCTTAGCACTAGCGGCCGGGGGTTACAATGAGCAGTTCTTC. Its translation is CASSLALAAGGYNEQFF.

J is TRBJ2-1 and V is TRBV5-4; TRBD2 aligns across 10 bases. Germline assignment: CDR1 SGHNT and CDR2 YYREEE (reference sequence). There are 15 residues in the CDR3. V dropped 2 bases and J dropped 9; count of bases not matched to a gene: 8. CDR3 nucleotide sequence: TGTGCCAGCAGCTTTGGCCTAGCGGGAGAGATTGAGCAGTTCTTC. Its protein is CASSFGLAGEIEQFF. Complete variable domain (other parts from reference TRBV5-4 and TRBJ2-1): ETGVTQSPTHLIKTRGQQVTLRCSSQSGHNTVSWYQQALGQGPQFIFQYYREEENGRGNFPPRFSGLQFPNYSSELNVNALELDDSALYLCASSFGLAGEIEQFFGPGTRLTVL.

V and J are TRBV27 and TRBJ2-2; D perhaps matches TRBD1 (5 bases). There are 16 residues in the CDR3. The germline V and J ends were trimmed by 0 bases and 5 bases, with 13 bases remaining between them. The germline CDR1 and CDR2 sequences are MNHEY and SMNVEV (reference sequence). The CDR3: CASSLSQGIRTGELFF. DNA of the CDR3: TGTGCCAGCAGTTTATCGCAGGGAATCAGGACCGGGGAGCTGTTTTTT.

This chain links TRBV10-3 with TRBJ1-1, with TRBD1 matching 8 bases. CDR1 ENHRY and CDR2 SYGVKD come from the germline V gene. The CDR3 runs 15 residues. The J segment lost 3 bases and the V segment lost 4 bases, leaving 7 bases of the junction unmatched. The CDR3 protein is CAISGAQGAHTEAFF. CDR3 sequence (DNA): TGTGCCATCAGTGGAGCGCAGGGGGCGCACACTGAAGCTTTCTTT.